The next 2 T cell receptor beta chains were all read from a single sample in a study of cytomegalovirus exposure and HLA in healthy donors. The PCR ran on 60 Vbeta and 13 Jbeta primers. Sequencing was performed with immunoSEQ multiplex PCR; in TCRdb, only in-frame clones are kept and a portion is missing. The sample records about 140,000 clones, roughly 80% being singletons. The sequenced sample was PBMCs. These receptors were obtained from a female donor in good health and CMV-seronegative.

In DNA, the CDR3 is TGTGCCAGCTCCAAACCGACAGGGAAAAACATTCAGTACTTC. Translating gives CASSKPTGKNIQYF. This chain uses TRBV28 with TRBJ2-4, with 7 bases aligning to TRBD1. After removal of 8 bases from V and 4 bases from J, the junction contained 8 bases not matched to a gene. Germline V lookup: CDR1 MDHEN, CDR2 SYDVKM. The CDR3 has 14 amino acids.

Only one count was recorded for this clone. The chain has TRBV29-1 and TRBJ2-1; TRBD2 aligns across 8 bases. The CDR3 totals 17 residues. The trim removed 7 bases at V and 2 bases at J, leaving 16 bases unmatched. Per germline, CDR1 SQVTM and CDR2 ANQGSEA. Here the CDR3 reads CSAMGISGVLPYNEQFF. Here the CDR3 DNA reads TGCAGCGCCATGGGAATTAGCGGGGTCCTGCCCTACAATGAGCAGTTCTTC.